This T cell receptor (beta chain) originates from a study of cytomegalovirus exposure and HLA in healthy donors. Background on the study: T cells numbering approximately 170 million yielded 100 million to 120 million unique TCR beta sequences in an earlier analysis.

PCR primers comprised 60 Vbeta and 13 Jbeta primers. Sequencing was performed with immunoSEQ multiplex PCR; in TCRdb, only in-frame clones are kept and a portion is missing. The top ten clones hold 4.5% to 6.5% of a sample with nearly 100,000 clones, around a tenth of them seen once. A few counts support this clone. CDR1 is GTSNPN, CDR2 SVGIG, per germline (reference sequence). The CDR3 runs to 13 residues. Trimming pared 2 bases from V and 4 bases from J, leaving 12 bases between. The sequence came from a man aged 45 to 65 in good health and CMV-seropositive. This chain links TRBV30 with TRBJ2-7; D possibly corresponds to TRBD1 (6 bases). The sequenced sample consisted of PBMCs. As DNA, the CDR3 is TGTGCCTGGAGTAGGCCAGGGGTATACGAGCAGTACTTC. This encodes CAWSRPGVYEQYF.